This TCR beta chain was profiled in a study of OX40 agonist ivuxolimab in advanced cancers. Study in general: Across the patients, intravenous ivuxolimab was delivered every 2 weeks at 0.01 to 10 mg/kg. Study results and limitations: People who partly responded at 0.1-3.0 mg/kg had some of the least clonal expansion seen. The work left the antigen specificity of expanded peripheral T cells undetermined. Low normalized T-cell clonal expansion was also seen in some nonresponders.

As concerns this clone: What it binds is not known.

Sequencing used immunoSEQ multiplex PCR; TCRdb keeps in-frame clones, though not all of them. The sample consists of about 62,000 clones, almost 95% of them appearing once. The trim removed 2 bases at V and 3 bases at J, leaving 9 bases unmatched. This CDR3 spans 18 amino acids. Germline CDR1 and CDR2: SGHDN and FVKESK. The sequences come from CD4+ or CD8+ T cells sorted from blood, collected in a trial of the OX40 agonist ivuxolimab. This TCR was sampled from an adult with an advanced solid tumor such as melanoma, head and neck, liver or kidney cancer. This chain links TRBV14 with TRBJ2-5; TRBD2 aligns across 13 bases. The CDR3: CASSQLPGLAGAEETQYF. CDR3 nucleotide sequence: TGTGCCAGCAGCCAACTTCCCGGACTAGCGGGGGCAGAAGAGACCCAGTACTTC. Full variable domain (outside the CDR3, taken from reference TRBV14 and TRBJ2-5): EAGVTQFPSHSVIEKGQTVTLRCDPISGHDNLYWYRRVMGKEIKFLLHFVKESKQDESGMPNNRFLAERTGGTYSTLKVQPAELEDSGVYFCASSQLPGLAGAEETQYFGPGTRLLVL.